The 20 T cell receptor beta chains given below trace back to one sample, sequenced in a study of blood T cell repertoires in COVID-19. Repertoires were generated with immunoSEQ multiplex PCR, while TCRdb's copy carries only in-frame clones and drops some. Among fewer than 80,000 clones listed, about nine tenths were seen once. Sequenced: peripheral blood. These receptors were collected from a woman in her fifties or sixties with active or convalescent COVID-19.

The chain carries TRBV18 and TRBJ2-7; 15 bases match TRBD2. Losses at the gene ends were 6 bases for V and 7 bases for J; bases not matched to a gene: 16. Germline V gene data show CDR1 as KGHSH and CDR2 as LQKENI. This CDR3 has 18 amino acids. The CDR3 region is CASSPTPGLAGGLEEQYF. The CDR3 DNA reads as TGTGCCAGCTCGCCGACTCCGGGACTAGCGGGGGGCCTGGAAGAGCAGTACTTC.

The chain is built from TRBV11-2 and TRBJ1-1; TRBD1 matches 7 bases. Germline CDR1 is SGHAT and CDR2 is FQNNGV. There are 14 residues in the CDR3. With 5 bases clipped from V and 5 bases from J, the junction kept 8 bases outside the gene matches. This chain's CDR3 is CASSPTGVGTEAFF. The DNA for the CDR3 is TGTGCCAGCAGCCCAACAGGGGTTGGGACTGAAGCTTTCTTT.

V usage is TRBV6-1 and J usage is TRBJ1-4; D ambiguous. Per the germline V gene, CDR1 is MNHNS and CDR2 is SASEGT. The CDR3 consists of 16 residues. The V gene lost 3 bases and the J gene lost 0 bases, with 11 bases spanning the gap. CDR3 loop: CASSDLGGATNEKLFF. In DNA, the CDR3 is TGTGCCAGCAGTGACCTTGGCGGGGCAACTAATGAAAAACTGTTTTTT.

The chain uses TRBV7-9 and TRBJ1-6; D is uncertain. Trimming took off 4 bases at V and 5 bases at J, with 12 bases between the two ends. Per germline, CDR1 SEHNR and CDR2 FQNEAQ (reference sequence). The CDR3 runs 15 residues. The CDR3 protein is CASSSLGGNNSPLHF. The CDR3 DNA reads TGTGCCAGCAGCTCCCTGGGAGGGAATAATTCACCCCTCCACTTT.

The genes are TRBV29-1 and TRBJ1-2; D is possibly TRBD1 (6 bases). The length of the CDR3 is 16 residues. Germline assignment: CDR1 SQVTM and CDR2 ANQGSEA. The CDR3 DNA sequence: TGCAACAAGAGCCCAGAACAGGGAGCCTTCAACTATGGCTACACCTTC. Its translation: CNKSPEQGAFNYGYTF.

CDR3 DNA: TGCGCCAGCAGAATTGGGGACACAGCTACCTACGAGCAGTACTTC. This gives the protein CASRIGDTATYEQYF. V is TRBV5-1 and J is TRBJ2-7; tentatively, D is TRBD1 (6 bases). The V gene's germline CDR1 is SGHRS and CDR2 YFSETQ. Deletions cut 5 bases from V and 2 bases from J, with 17 bases between. The length of the CDR3 is 15 residues.

The chain links TRBV12-3 or TRBV12-4 to TRBJ2-1, with a weak D call TRBD1 (5 bases). The CDR3 extends over 13 amino acids. V lost 6 bases and J 7 bases, leaving 13 bases between the germline ends. In nucleotides, the CDR3 is TGTGCCAGCAGATACGCGCACAGGAATGAGCAGTTCTTC. Protein: CASRYAHRNEQFF.

The chain couples TRBV11-3 to TRBJ1-1; D uncertain. Germline CDR1 SGHNT, CDR2 YENEEA. This CDR3 contains 13 residues. The V end was cut by 2 bases, the J end by 6 bases, with 10 bases between. The CDR3 coding sequence is TGTGCCAGCAGCTTATTAGAGGACTCTGAAGCTTTCTTT. Translation gives CASSLLEDSEAFF.

The V gene is TRBV15, the J gene TRBJ2-4; 7 nucleotides match TRBD1. Germline loops: CDR1 LNHNV, CDR2 YYDKDF (reference sequence). The length of the CDR3 is 16 residues. V gave up 1 base and J gave up 3 bases; unmatched junction bases: 6. This CDR3 is CATSRGTGEDKNIQYF. As DNA, the CDR3 is TGTGCCACCAGCAGAGGGACAGGAGAAGACAAAAACATTCAGTACTTC.

The chain recombines TRBV27 with TRBJ2-1; D remains ambiguous. This CDR3 contains 12 residues. Between the trimmed V and J ends, which lost 3 bases and 12 bases, there was a span of 12 bases. In germline, CDR1 is MNHEY, CDR2 SMNVEV (reference sequence). CDR3: CASSFGSGPQFF. CDR3 coding DNA: TGTGCCAGCAGTTTTGGTTCTGGCCCGCAGTTCTTC.

The chain combines TRBV19 with TRBJ2-1; D not certain. CDR3 length: 13 amino acids. V lost 3 bases and J lost 1, with 4 bases in between. Germline assignment: CDR1 LNHDA and CDR2 SQIVND (reference sequence). In nucleotides, the CDR3 is TGTGCCAGTAGTATCGGGTCCTACAATGAGCAGTTCTTC. This codes for CASSIGSYNEQFF. The variable domain in full, completed from reference TRBV19 and TRBJ2-1, reads DGGITQSPKYLFRKEGQNVTLSCEQNLNHDAMYWYRQDPGQGLRLIYYSQIVNDFQKGDIAEGYSVSREKKESFPLTVTSAQKNPTAFYLCASSIGSYNEQFFGPGTRLTVL.

The chain joins TRBV6-1 to TRBJ1-1; 9 bases match TRBD1. The germline V gene encodes CDR1 MNHNS and CDR2 SASEGT. The CDR3 length is 16 residues. The V segment lost 3 bases and the J segment 10 bases; nucleotides outside the gene matches: 15. CDR3 coding DNA: TGTGCCAGCAGTGACTTTAGAACAGGGGGCGTTTACGGAGCTTTCTTT. Translated: CASSDFRTGGVYGAFF.

V and J are TRBV11-2 and TRBJ1-5; a weak D match, TRBD1 (5 bases). Trimming cost V 5 bases and J 5 bases, with 10 bases left between them. Germline-derived CDR1 and CDR2 are SGHAT and FQNNGV. The CDR3 contains 13 residues. CDR3 coding DNA: TGTGCCAGCAGCCTGGGACTACATCAGCCCCAGCATTTT. This gives the protein CASSLGLHQPQHF.

This chain links TRBV7-3 with TRBJ2-7; D is uncertain. CDR3 length: 16 amino acids. The V end was cut by 2 bases, the J end by 5 bases, with 19 bases between. Germline V gene data show CDR1 as SGHTA and CDR2 as FQGTGA. The CDR3: CASSLSPSVLTDEQYF. The CDR3 DNA sequence: TGTGCCAGCAGCTTATCCCCTTCCGTTTTAACAGACGAGCAGTACTTC.

The rearrangement joins TRBV6-2 or TRBV6-3 to TRBJ2-3; no clear D gene. Per germline, CDR1 MNHEY and CDR2 SVGEGT. The CDR3 is 12 residues long. V lost 0 bases and J lost 5, with 3 bases in between. Written as DNA, the CDR3 is TGTGCCAGCAGTTACTCCAAAGATACGCAGTATTTT. It is translated as CASSYSKDTQYF.

J is TRBJ2-1 and V is TRBV9; 8 bases line up with TRBD2. The V gene's germline CDR1 is SGDLS and CDR2 YYNGEE. The V segment lost 4 bases and the J segment 6 bases; nucleotides outside the gene matches: 6. The CDR3 totals 14 residues. In DNA, the CDR3 is TGTGCCAGCAGCCCTACCGGGACTAGCAATGAGCAGTTCTTC. This codes for CASSPTGTSNEQFF. The entire variable domain, with the rest obtained from reference TRBV9 and TRBJ2-1, is as follows: DSGVTQTPKHLITATGQRVTLRCSPRSGDLSVYWYQQSLDQGLQFLIQYYNGEERAKGNILERFSAQQFPDLHSELNLSSLELGDSALYFCASSPTGTSNEQFFGPGTRLTVL.

This chain uses TRBV9 with TRBJ2-2, with 7 bases that match TRBD1. The CDR3 is 15 amino acids. The V segment lost 6 bases and the J segment 1 base; nucleotides outside the gene matches: 6. CDR1 SGDLS and CDR2 YYNGEE come from the germline V gene. In DNA form, the CDR3 reads TGTGCCAGCACCGATCGGACAGGGAACACCGGGGAGCTGTTTTTT. It specifies CASTDRTGNTGELFF.

V and J are TRBV9 and TRBJ1-1, with 8 bases that match TRBD1. The CDR3 extends over 15 amino acids. The germline CDR1 and CDR2 sequences are SGDLS and YYNGEE. Trimming at V came to 3 bases and at J to 6 bases, leaving 10 bases not matched to a gene. CDR3 loop: CASSGETGDGSEAFF. The CDR3 coding sequence is TGTGCCAGCAGCGGCGAGACAGGGGATGGGTCTGAAGCTTTCTTT.

This rearrangement joins TRBV27 to TRBJ2-1; 8 bases fit TRBD2. Unmatched junction bases numbered 7, after V lost 6 bases and J lost 3 bases. The CDR3 covers 15 residues. Germline lookup yields CDR1 MNHEY and CDR2 SMNVEV (reference sequence). In nucleotides, the CDR3 is TGTGCCAGCAGGGGCGGGGGGAAAATCTACAATGAGCAGTTCTTC. As protein: CASRGGGKIYNEQFF.

The J gene is TRBJ2-1, the V gene TRBV5-5, with TRBD2 matching 12 bases. The CDR3 runs 17 residues. Germline-derived CDR1 and CDR2 are SGHKS and YYEKEE (reference sequence). V lost 0 bases, J lost 3 bases, and 4 bases stayed unmatched. The CDR3 bases are TGTGCCAGCAGCTTGGGACTAGCGGGAGCGGGCTACAATGAGCAGTTCTTC. As protein: CASSLGLAGAGYNEQFF.